This T cell receptor beta chain was observed in a study of T cell repertoires in ileal Crohn's disease. Study-wide context: Every patient was operated on for stricturing (about 60%) or penetrating (about 40%) complications.

This CDR3 spans 14 amino acids. The V end was cut by 2 bases, the J end by 8 bases, with 15 bases between. Germline V CDR1 and CDR2: MNHEY, SMNVEV (reference sequence). Whole-study findings and limits: Endoscopic recurrence occurred in every patient whose clonality exceeded 26.8%.

A remark on this clone: The antigen is unknown.

Sequenced by immunoSEQ multiplex PCR; TCRdb stores in-frame clones only, minus some. The profile shows around 17,000 clones, around 66% of them singletons. Sequencing was done on a sample of ileal tissue. This TCR was recovered from an adult with Crohn's disease. The rearrangement joins TRBV27 to TRBJ1-1; D call uncertain. Here the CDR3 reads CASSLKLAGLEAFF. CDR3 sequence (DNA): TGTGCCAGCAGTTTAAAACTAGCCGGACTGGAAGCTTTCTTT.